The clone carrying this T cell receptor beta chain was seen just once. Antigen specificity is unknown. This specimen includes other DNA sequences encoding the same CDR3. Selected positively for CCR7 and CD45RO-negative, naive CD8 cells excluded terminally differentiated effector memory CD45RA+ cells. The data are from a study of shared clonotypes between healthy human individuals. Whole-study results and caveats: Only blood was sampled; tissue repertoires likely differ. Naive subsets, compared against memory subsets, generally had larger estimated richness values. Compared with clonotypes that all four donors shared, non-shared clonotypes had lower generation probabilities.

Per the authors' pipeline: Junction-only sequences without quality scores came from ImmunoSEQ, so filtering differed. Profiled with immunoSEQ multiplex PCR; TCRdb holds only in-frame clones, not every one. That table furnishes V, J and clone size, whereas the DNA furnished D and trimming. The sample contains over 2 million clones, approximately 94% of which appear only once. Sample: naive CD8+ T cells sorted from blood. The clonotype originates from a man between 18 and 35 years old in good health.

The CDR3 is CASGDSYEQYF. The CDR3 nucleotides are TGTGCCAGCGGGGACTCCTACGAGCAGTACTTC. This chain joins TRBV27 and TRBJ2-7; D is undetermined. The germline V and J ends were trimmed by 8 bases and 0 bases, with 5 bases remaining between them. The CDR3 runs 11 residues. Germline CDR1 and CDR2: MNHEY and SMNVEV (reference sequence).